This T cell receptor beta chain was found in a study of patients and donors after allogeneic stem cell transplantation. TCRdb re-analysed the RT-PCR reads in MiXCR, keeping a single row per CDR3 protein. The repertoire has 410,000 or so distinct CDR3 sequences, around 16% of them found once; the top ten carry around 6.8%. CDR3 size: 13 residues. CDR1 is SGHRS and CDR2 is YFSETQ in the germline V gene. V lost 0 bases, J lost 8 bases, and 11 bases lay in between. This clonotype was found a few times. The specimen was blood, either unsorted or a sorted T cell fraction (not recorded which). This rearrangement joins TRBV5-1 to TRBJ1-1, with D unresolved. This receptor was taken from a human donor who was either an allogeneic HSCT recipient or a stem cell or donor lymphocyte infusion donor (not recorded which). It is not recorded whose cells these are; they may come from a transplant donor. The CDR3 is CASSLDVAIEAFF. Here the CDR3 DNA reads TGCGCCAGCAGCTTGGACGTGGCGATCGAAGCTTTCTTT.